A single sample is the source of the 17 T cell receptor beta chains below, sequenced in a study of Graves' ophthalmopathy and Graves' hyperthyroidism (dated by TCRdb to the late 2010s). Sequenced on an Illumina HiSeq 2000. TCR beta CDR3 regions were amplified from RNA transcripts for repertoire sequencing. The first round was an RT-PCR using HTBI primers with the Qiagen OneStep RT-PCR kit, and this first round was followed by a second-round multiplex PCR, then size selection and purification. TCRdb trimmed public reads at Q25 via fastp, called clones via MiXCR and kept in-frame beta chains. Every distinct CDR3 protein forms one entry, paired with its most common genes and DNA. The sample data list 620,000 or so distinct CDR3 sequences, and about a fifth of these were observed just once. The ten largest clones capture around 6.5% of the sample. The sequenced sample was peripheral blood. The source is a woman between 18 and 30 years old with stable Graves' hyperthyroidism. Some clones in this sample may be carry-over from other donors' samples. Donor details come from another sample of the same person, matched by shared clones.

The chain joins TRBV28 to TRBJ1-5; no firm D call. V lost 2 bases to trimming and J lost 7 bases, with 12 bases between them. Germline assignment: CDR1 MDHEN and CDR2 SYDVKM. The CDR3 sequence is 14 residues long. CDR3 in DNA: TGTGCCAGCAGTTTACTGGTAGAGAGACAGCCCCAGCATTTT. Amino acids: CASSLLVERQPQHF. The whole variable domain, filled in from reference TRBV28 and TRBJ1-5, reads DVKVTQSSRYLVKRTGEKVFLECVQDMDHENMFWYRQDPGLGLRLIYFSYDVKMKEKGDIPEGYSVSREKKERFSLILESASTNQTSMYLCASSLLVERQPQHFGDGTRLSIL.

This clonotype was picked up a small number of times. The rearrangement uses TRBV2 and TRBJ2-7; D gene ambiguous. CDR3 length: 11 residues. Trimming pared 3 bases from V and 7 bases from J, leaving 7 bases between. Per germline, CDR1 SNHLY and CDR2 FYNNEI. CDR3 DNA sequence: TGTGCCAGCAGTGAGTTTAATGAGCAGTACTTC. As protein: CASSEFNEQYF.

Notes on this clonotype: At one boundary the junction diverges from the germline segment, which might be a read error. The CDR3 nucleotides read TGTGCCAGCAGTTTTGGAGGCTCTGGGGCCAACGTCCAGACTTTC. Encoded protein: CASSFGGSGANVQTF. The chain carries TRBV12-3 or TRBV12-4 and TRBJ2-6; D could derive from TRBD1 or TRBD2 (5 bases each). This CDR3 spans 15 amino acids.

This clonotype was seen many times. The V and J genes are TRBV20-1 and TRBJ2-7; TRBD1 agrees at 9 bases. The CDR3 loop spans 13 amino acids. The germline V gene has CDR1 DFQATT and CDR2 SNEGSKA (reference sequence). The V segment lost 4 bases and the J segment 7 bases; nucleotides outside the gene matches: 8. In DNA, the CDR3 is TGCAGTGCTAAGAGGGACAGGGTGGGGGAGCAGTACTTC. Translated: CSAKRDRVGEQYF.

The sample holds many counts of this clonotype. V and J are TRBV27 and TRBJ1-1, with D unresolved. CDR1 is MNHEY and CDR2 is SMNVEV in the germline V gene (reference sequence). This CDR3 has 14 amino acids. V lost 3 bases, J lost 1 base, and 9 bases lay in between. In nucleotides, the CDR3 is TGTGCCAGCAGTTTGTATCGAGGGAACACTGAAGCTTTCTTT. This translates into CASSLYRGNTEAFF.

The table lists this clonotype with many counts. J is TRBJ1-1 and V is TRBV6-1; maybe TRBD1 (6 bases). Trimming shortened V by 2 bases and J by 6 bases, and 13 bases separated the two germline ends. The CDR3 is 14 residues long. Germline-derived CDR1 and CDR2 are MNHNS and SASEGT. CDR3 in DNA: TGTGCCAGCAGTGAATATCAACCAGGGGCTGAAGCTTTCTTT. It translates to CASSEYQPGAEAFF.

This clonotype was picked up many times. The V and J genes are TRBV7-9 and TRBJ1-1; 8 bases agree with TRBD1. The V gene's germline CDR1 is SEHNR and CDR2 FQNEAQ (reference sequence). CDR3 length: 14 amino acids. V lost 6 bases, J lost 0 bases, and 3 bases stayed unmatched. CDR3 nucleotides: TGTGCCAGCAGAGAGGACAGGGTGAACACTGAAGCTTTCTTT. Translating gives CASREDRVNTEAFF.

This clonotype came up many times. The CDR3 loop reads CASSLWDSLSGNTIYF. As DNA, the CDR3 is TGCGCCAGCAGCTTGTGGGACAGCCTCTCTGGAAACACCATATATTTT. This chain links TRBV5-1 with TRBJ1-3; 7 bases map to TRBD1. CDR1 and CDR2 (germline): SGHRS, YFSETQ. The CDR3 covers 16 residues. Trimming removed 1 base from V and 0 bases from J; junction bases left unmatched: 4.

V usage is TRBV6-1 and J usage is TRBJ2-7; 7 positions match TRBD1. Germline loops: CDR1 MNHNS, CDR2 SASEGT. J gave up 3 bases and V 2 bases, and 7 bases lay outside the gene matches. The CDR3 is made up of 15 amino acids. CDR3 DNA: TGTGCCAGCAGTGAACTGTCGGACAGGAACTACGAGCAGTACTTC. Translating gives CASSELSDRNYEQYF.

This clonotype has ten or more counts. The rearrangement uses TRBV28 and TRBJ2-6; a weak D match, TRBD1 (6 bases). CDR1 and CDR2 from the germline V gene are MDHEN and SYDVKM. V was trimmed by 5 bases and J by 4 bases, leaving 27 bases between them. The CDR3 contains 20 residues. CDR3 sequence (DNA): TGTGCCAGCAGTCCTCCCCACAGGGATACTACTTTTCTGGGGGCCAACGTCCTGACTTTC. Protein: CASSPPHRDTTFLGANVLTF.

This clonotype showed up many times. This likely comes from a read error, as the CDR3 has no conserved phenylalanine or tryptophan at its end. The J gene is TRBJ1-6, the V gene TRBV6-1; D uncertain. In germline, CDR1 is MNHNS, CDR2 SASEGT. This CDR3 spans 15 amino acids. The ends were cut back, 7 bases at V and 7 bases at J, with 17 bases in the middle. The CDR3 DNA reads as TGTGCCAGCACCCCCTATGACGGCGTAAATTCACCCCTCCACCTT. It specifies CASTPYDGVNSPLHL.

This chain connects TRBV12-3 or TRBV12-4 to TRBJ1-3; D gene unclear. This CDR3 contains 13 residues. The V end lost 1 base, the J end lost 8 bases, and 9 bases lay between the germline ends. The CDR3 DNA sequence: TGTGCCAGCAGTTTAGGGCGGAGGGACACCATATATTTT. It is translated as CASSLGRRDTIYF.

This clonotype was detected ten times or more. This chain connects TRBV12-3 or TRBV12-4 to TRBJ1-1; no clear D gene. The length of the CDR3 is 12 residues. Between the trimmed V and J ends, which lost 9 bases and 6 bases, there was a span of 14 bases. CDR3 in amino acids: CASGYRAAEAFF. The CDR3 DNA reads TGTGCCAGTGGTTATAGGGCGGCTGAAGCTTTCTTT.

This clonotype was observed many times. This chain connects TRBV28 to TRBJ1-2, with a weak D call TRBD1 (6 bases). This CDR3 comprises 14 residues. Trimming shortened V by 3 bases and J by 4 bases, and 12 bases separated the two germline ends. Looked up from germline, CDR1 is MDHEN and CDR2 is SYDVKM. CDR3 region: CASSFSGGFYGYTF. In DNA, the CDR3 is TGTGCCAGCAGTTTTTCTGGGGGCTTCTATGGCTACACCTTC.

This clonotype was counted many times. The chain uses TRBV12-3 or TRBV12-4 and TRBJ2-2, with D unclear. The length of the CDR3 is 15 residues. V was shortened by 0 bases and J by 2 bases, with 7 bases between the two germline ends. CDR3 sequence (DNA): TGTGCCAGCAGTTTAGCTGGCGGAAACACCGGGGAGCTGTTTTTT. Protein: CASSLAGGNTGELFF.

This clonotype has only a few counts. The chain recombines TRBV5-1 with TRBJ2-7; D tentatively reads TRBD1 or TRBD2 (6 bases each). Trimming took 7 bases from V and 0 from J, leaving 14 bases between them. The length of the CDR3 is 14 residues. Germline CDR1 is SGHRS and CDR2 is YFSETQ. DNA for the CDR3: TGCGCCAGCTTCACCGGAGGGGGCTCCTACGAGCAGTACTTC. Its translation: CASFTGGGSYEQYF.

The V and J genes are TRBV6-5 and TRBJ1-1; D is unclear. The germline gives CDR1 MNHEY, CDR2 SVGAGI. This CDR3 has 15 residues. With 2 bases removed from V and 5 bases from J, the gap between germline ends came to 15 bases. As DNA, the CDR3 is TGTGCCAGCAGTTACCGAGAATACGGAAAAACTGAAGCTTTCTTT. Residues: CASSYREYGKTEAFF.